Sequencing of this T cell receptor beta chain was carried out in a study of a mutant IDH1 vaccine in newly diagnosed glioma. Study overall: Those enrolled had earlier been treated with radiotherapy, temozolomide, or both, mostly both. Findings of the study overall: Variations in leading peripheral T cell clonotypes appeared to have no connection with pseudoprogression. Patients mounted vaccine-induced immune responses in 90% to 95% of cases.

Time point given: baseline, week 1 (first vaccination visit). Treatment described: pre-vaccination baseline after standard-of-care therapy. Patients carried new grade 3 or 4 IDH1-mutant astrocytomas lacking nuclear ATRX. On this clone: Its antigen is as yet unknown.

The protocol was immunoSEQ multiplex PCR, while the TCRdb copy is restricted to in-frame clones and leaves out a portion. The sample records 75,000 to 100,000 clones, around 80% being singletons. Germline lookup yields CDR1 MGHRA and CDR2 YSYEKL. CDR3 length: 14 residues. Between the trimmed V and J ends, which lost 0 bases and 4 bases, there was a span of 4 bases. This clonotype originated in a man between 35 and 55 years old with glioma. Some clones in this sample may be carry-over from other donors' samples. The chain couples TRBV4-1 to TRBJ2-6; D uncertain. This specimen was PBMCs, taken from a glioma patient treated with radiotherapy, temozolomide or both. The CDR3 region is CASSQEAGANVLTF. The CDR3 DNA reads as TGCGCCAGCAGCCAAGAAGCCGGGGCCAACGTCCTGACTTTC.